This TCR beta chain was sequenced in a study of T cell responses to AZD1222 COVID-19 vaccine. Study results and caveats: Per reports, nearly half of all spike-specific TCRs target regions that are unmutated in variants.

This clone was picked up a small number of times. The antigen remains undetermined. Clones were sequenced by immunoSEQ multiplex PCR, and TCRdb holds only the in-frame ones, with some missing. This sample has about 140,000 clones; 80% to 95% occur once, and the top ten carry roughly 3.1%. V lost 3 bases and J 13 bases, leaving 17 bases between the germline ends. This CDR3 has 13 residues. Germline V lookup: CDR1 SGDLS, CDR2 YYNGEE. The genes are TRBV9 and TRBJ2-1; D may match TRBD1 or TRBD2 (6 bases each). The TCR was taken from an adult in good health. The material sequenced was peripheral blood, taken on day 0 of AZD1222 vaccination. The chain's CDR3 is CASSGGLAKAQFF. CDR3 nucleotide sequence: TGTGCCAGCAGCGGGGGGCTAGCGAAGGCTCAGTTCTTC. Using reference TRBV9 and TRBJ2-1 for the parts outside the CDR3, the full variable domain is DSGVTQTPKHLITATGQRVTLRCSPRSGDLSVYWYQQSLDQGLQFLIQYYNGEERAKGNILERFSAQQFPDLHSELNLSSLELGDSALYFCASSGGLAKAQFFGPGTRLTVL.